Detailed here is one T cell receptor (beta chain). No antigen is known for it. These data are taken from a study of OX40 agonist ivuxolimab in advanced cancers. Using immunoSEQ multiplex PCR, the repertoire was profiled, and TCRdb retains in-frame clones only, with some absent. The sample shows approximately 77,000 clones, roughly nine tenths of them seen only once. Whole-study findings and limits: Antigen specificity of clonally expanded peripheral T cells was not established. Several nonresponders also turned out to have low normalized T-cell clonal expansion.

Between the trimmed V and J ends, which lost 5 bases and 6 bases, there was a span of 15 bases. CDR1 is SGHTA, CDR2 FQGTGA, per germline. The CDR3 covers 14 residues. The V and J genes are TRBV7-3 and TRBJ2-3, with TRBD2 as a possible D gene (7 bases). This material consisted of CD4+ or CD8+ T cells sorted from blood, taken in a trial of the OX40 agonist ivuxolimab. The clonotype comes from an adult with an advanced solid tumor such as melanoma, head and neck, liver or kidney cancer. CDR3 region: CASSKSGGRDTQYF. In DNA form, the CDR3 reads TGTGCCAGCAGCAAATCGGGGGGCCGGGATACGCAGTATTTT.